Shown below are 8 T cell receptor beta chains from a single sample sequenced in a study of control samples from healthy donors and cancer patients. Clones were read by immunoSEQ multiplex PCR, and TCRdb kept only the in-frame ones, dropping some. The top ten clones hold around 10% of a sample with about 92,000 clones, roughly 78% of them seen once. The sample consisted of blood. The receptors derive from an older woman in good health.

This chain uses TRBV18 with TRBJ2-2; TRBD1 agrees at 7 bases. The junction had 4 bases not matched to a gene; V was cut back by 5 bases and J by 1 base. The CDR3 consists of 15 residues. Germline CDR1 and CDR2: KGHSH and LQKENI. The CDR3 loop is CASSGGQQNTGELFF. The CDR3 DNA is TGTGCCAGCTCAGGGGGACAGCAGAACACCGGGGAGCTGTTTTTT.

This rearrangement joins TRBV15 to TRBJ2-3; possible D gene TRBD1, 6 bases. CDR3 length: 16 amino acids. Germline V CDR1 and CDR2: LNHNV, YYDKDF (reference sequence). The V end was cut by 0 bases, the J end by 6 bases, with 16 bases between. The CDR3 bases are TGTGCCACCAGCAGAGATCGTGGCAGGGGATCGGATACGCAGTATTTT. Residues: CATSRDRGRGSDTQYF.

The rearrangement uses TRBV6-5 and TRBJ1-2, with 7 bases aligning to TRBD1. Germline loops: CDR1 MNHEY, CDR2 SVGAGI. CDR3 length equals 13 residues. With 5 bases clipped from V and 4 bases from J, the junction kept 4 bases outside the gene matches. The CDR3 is CASSPQGSYGYTF. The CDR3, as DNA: TGTGCCAGCAGTCCACAGGGGTCCTATGGCTACACCTTC.

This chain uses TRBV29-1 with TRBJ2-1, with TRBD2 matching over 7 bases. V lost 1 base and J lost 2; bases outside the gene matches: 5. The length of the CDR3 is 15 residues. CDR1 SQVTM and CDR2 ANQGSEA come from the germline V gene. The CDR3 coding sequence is TGCAGCGTTGAAGCGGGGGGAGGGCCCTACAATGAGCAGTTCTTC. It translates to CSVEAGGGPYNEQFF.

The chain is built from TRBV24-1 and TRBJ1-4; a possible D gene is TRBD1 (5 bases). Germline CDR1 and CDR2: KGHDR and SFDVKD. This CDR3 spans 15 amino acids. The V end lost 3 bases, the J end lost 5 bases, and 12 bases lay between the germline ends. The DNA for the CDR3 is TGTGCCACCAGTGATCCCACGGGACGAAATGAAAAACTGTTTTTT. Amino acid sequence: CATSDPTGRNEKLFF.

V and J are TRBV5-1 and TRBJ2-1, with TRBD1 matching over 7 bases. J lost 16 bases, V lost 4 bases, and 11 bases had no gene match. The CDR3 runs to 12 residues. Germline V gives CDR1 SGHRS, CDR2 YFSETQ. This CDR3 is CASSASTGPKFF. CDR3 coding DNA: TGCGCCAGCAGCGCATCGACAGGGCCCAAATTCTTC. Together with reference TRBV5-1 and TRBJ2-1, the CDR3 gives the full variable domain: KAGVTQTPRYLIKTRGQQVTLSCSPISGHRSVSWYQQTPGQGLQFLFEYFSETQRNKGNFPGRFSGRQFSNSRSEMNVSTLELGDSALYLCASSASTGPKFFGPGTRLTVL.

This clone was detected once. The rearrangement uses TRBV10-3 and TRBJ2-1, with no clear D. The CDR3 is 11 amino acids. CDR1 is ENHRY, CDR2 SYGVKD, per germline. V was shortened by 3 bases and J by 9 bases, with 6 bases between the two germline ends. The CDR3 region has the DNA TGTGCCATCAGTGAACGGAGTGAGCAGTTCTTC. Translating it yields CAISERSEQFF.

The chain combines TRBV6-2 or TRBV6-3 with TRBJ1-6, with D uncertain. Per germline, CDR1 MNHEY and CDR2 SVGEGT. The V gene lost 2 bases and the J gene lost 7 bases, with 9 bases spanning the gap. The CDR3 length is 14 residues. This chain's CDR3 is CASSYAVFNSPLHF. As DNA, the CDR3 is TGTGCCAGCAGTTACGCGGTGTTCAATTCACCCCTCCACTTT.